This record covers a single T cell receptor (beta chain). Random hexamers served to reverse transcribe roughly 0.5 to 1 ug RNA. Amplification of TCR beta CDR3 by immunoSEQ multiplex PCR spanned 54 Vbeta and 13 Jbeta. TCRdb reprocessed the immunoSEQ multiplex PCR reads via MiXCR and lists one record per CDR3 protein. Counted here are about 430,000 distinct CDR3 sequences, 85% to 90% occurring once; the ten biggest clones make up roughly 0.1%. This sample is drawn from a study of CD8 T cells in Susac syndrome. Per germline, CDR1 LNHDA and CDR2 SQIVND (reference sequence). The CDR3 has 16 residues. The ends were cut back, 2 bases at V and 0 bases at J, with 13 bases in the middle. Sequencing targeted TCR beta in blood CD8+ and CD4+ T cells. While CD8+ and CD4+ T cells were isolated negatively, TEMRA cells were enriched by FACS.

The sequence came from a human donor with multiple sclerosis. J is TRBJ1-1 and V is TRBV19, with D tentatively TRBD1 (5 bases). The sample taken for sequencing was CD8+ T cells from PBMCs. This CDR3 is CASSIIREGLNTEAFF. The CDR3 nucleotides read TGTGCCAGTAGTATAATAAGGGAGGGACTGAACACTGAAGCTTTCTTT.